This TCR beta chain was observed in a study of spatial heterogeneity in lung cancer. Study summary: Unique TCR and UMI combinations averaged more than ten appearances each in raw reads. Overall study findings and caveats: Tumor mutation count correlated with how many alpha and beta TCRs expanded intratumorally.

This clonotype was detected only a few times. Antigen: not known. The ends were cut back, 3 bases at V and 6 bases at J, with 12 bases in the middle. The CDR3 spans 13 residues. A unique molecular identifier was carried by every single TCR cDNA molecule. TCRdb re-called the 5' RACE reads with MiXCR, one entry per CDR3 protein. In the table there are some 4,000 distinct CDR3 sequences, about 9% of which are singletons. Time point noted: sample taken at primary tumor resection. The donors were 70 or so patients with non-small cell lung cancer that was early-stage and untreated. Whole RNA, which was extracted from tumor, nontumor lung tissue or frozen PBMC, was sequenced without any cell sorting.

Sequenced material: lung tumor tissue, taken at surgery. This TCR came from a male donor with early-stage non-small cell lung cancer. The V gene is TRBV12-3 or TRBV12-4, the J gene TRBJ2-7, with D uncertain. DNA for the CDR3: TGTGCCAGCAGTTTGCAGCTTATACGCGAGCAGTACTTC. It specifies CASSLQLIREQYF.